This T cell receptor beta chain stems from a study of cytomegalovirus exposure and HLA in healthy donors listed by TCRdb under 2017. About the investigation overall: In an earlier analysis of under 750 of the donors, 250 to 300 Gb of sequence data and approximately 100 million unique TCR beta sequences from 150 million to 200 million T cells were reported. Approximately 310 gigabases of sequencing data and tens of millions of unique TCR sequences were included in an early release covering about 700 HLA-typed donors. Among the roughly 400 genotyped donors, approximately 81% belonged to the genetic ancestry cluster associated with self-reported Caucasian donors. The study aimed to test whether cataloging public T cell receptors could reveal signatures of past pathogen exposure. Using immunosequencing, the study profiled T cell repertoires from some 670 subjects and related those repertoires to cytomegalovirus serostatus. In addition to the first cohort of around 670 subjects, a separate validation cohort of 120 different subjects was used. To predict cytomegalovirus infection status, the study combined high-throughput TCR immunosequencing, statistical association of individual TCRs with disease status, and machine learning. In a later analysis, previously published TCR beta repertoires from about 670 donors were re-analyzed and high-resolution HLA genotyping was added so that TCR occurrence patterns could be studied. The later analysis used no new phenotypic data to find candidate immune exposures, relying instead on TCR beta sequences and their occurrence across donors. To decide whether each TCR beta V gene segment behaved as functional or pseudogenic, an earlier analysis of fewer than 750 of the donors relied on high-throughput TCR beta sequencing. Donor age, sex, ethnicity and CMV serostatus were compiled alongside the repertoire data. A later genetic analysis took genome-wide SNP genotypes for about three fifths of the 666 donors and used that subset as a discovery cohort. Every discovery cohort repertoire had been produced on one sequencing platform. Both class I and class II loci were covered by HLA typing, at four-digit resolution. Typing coverage differed by locus: A, B, C, DRB1 and DQB1 were typed in roughly 620-630 donors, DQA1 in about 500, DPA1 in nearly 610, and DPB1 in around 490. Because of strong linkage in the cohort, roughly five DR-DQ haplotypes were treated as single units for association and clustering. Among some 400 genotyped donors of the cohort, an average of around 220,000 unique TCR beta nucleotide sequences was sequenced per donor, of which roughly 18% were non-productive.

Cut back by 4 bases and 1 base, the V and J ends lie 8 bases apart. The germline V gene (reference sequence) provides CDR1 MNHNY and CDR2 SVGAGI. The CDR3 numbers 13 residues from cysteine through phenylalanine. This entry keeps only the CDR3 DNA: 39 bases, framed from base 1. Libraries came from the immunoSEQ multiplex PCR assay. The multiplex PCR relied on a mix of 60 forward primers for TCR Vbeta segments and 13 reverse primers for TCR Jbeta segments. Amplification of the CDR3 region of rearranged TCR beta genes was performed with a multiplex PCR assay on genomic DNA. The Illumina HiSeq System was used to sequence the amplified TCR beta libraries as 87-base-pair reads. Turning to the authors' computational methods: A later analysis counted about 76 million unique TCR beta chains across the roughly 700 repertoires, and 9.5 million to 11 million of these chains were shared by at least two donors. Raw reads were error-corrected and collapsed into unique sequences with a nearest-neighbor algorithm that merged closely related sequences to remove PCR and sequencing errors. CDR3 sequences were aligned to IMGT reference sequences to assign V, D and J gene segments. For a sequence to be retained, at least a six-nucleotide match to both a V gene segment and a J gene segment was required. Rearrangements were classified as productive when the CDR3 lacked stop codons and remained in frame with V and J, and all other rearrangements were classified as non-productive. Following IMGT convention, CDR3 was defined as the stretch from the second conserved V-encoded cysteine up to the conserved J-encoded phenylalanine. The earlier analysis of 500 to 600 of the donors excluded sequences that lacked an unambiguous match to a single V gene segment. An earlier analysis of a few hundred of the donors called V segments functional above 56.7% productive rearrangements and segregating when the between-donor standard deviation exceeded 5%. A statistical classification framework was developed to diagnose cytomegalovirus status using the catalog of TCR beta chain sequences. In a later analysis, V and J genes were assigned by comparing TCR nucleotide sequences against IMGT/GENE-DB human TR gene sequences. The TCRdist pipeline was used in a later analysis to assign CDR3 sequences and most-parsimonious VDJ recombination scenarios. In a later analysis, each TCR beta chain was defined by its CDR3 amino acid sequence together with its V-gene family, and reads without a unique V-gene family were excluded. In a later analysis, 450 to 600 highly shared, low-generation-probability nucleotide sequences were removed to address suspected cross-contamination and a sequencing artifact. In a later analysis, a clonal expansion index for each public chain was calculated from normalized within-repertoire ranks of inferred template counts. A later analysis computed generation probabilities with a VDJ recombination model fitted to out-of-frame rearrangements, and checked the results against IGoR. In a later analysis, hypergeometric tests were used to score TCR-TCR, TCR-HLA and TCR-CMV co-occurrence, with a repertoire-size bias correction applied to TCR pairs. False discovery rates were estimated in a later analysis by permuting HLA or CMV assignments 20 times. In a later analysis, co-occurring TCRs were grouped using DBSCAN, and TCRdist sequence similarity was added for clustering within HLA-allele-positive subsets. Repertoires with fewer than 30,000 or more than 120,000 public chains were left out of co-occurrence clustering, as were a handful of repertoires with anomalous nucleotide sharing. Drawn from immuneACCESS, this table holds only the in-frame rearrangements with V and J called that TCRdb kept. Clones are partly lost; checked studies trace under half to an unresolved V gene and leave the rest unexplained. That table is the source of V, J and clone size, and D and trimming were worked out from the DNA. This sample gives tens of thousands of clones in total; about four fifths of them show up just once. The ten largest account for about 30% of the sample.

What the authors observed across the whole study: In vitro tests confirmed that a few of the cytomegalovirus-associated TCR beta chains recognize cytomegalovirus antigens. An association between a missense DCLRE1C variant and V-gene and J-gene trimming of TCR beta chains was found in a later genetic analysis and replicated in an independent cohort. In this cohort, only TCR beta chains were sequenced, and detectable features were limited by the absence of alpha or paired-chain data. Linkage disequilibrium might explain the correlated functional status among segregating V segments, but an unknown experimental factor could not be ruled out. The 87-base-pair reads could not distinguish some IMGT-functional V segments, including TRBV6-2 and TRBV6-3, so those segments were excluded. In a later analysis, several top co-occurrence clusters were reported to appear linked to parvovirus B19, influenza, CMV and Epstein-Barr virus. In an earlier analysis of approximately 590 of the donors, most TCR beta V segments appeared in productive rearrangements about 90% or about 30% of the time, broadly matching IMGT annotations. The sequencing pipeline was judged likely to have produced a cluster of highly shared sequence variants as a technical artifact. A further reported finding was that TCR beta sequences accurately predicted the HLA-A and HLA-B alleles for most subjects in the first cohort. Compared with equally common non-associated chains, HLA-associated TCR beta chains in a later analysis were more clonally expanded and had lower generation probabilities. Strong co-occurrence of HLA alleles, especially DR and DQ, made assigning TCR associations to individual alleles difficult. The classifier was reported to diagnose cytomegalovirus status with high specificity and sensitivity in both the original and validation cohorts. A later analysis associated about 17,000 TCR beta sequences with specific HLA alleles at a false discovery rate of 0.05. In a later analysis, the rate of TCR association differed among HLA loci, with DRB1 alleles having the most associated TCRs and HLA-C alleles having the fewest. In a later analysis, most CMV-associated TCR beta chains were found to appear HLA-restricted, with HLA associations seemingly driven largely by CMV exposure. While some public TCRs were present in many individuals, most TCR sequences turned up only very rarely across donors. The only immune exposure information available for the cohort was CMV serostatus. The presence/absence analyses assumed that sequencing depth was roughly uniform across donors, and that assumption may not be true. Because HLA typing was unavailable for some donors at each locus, only the typed subset was used in association tests. It was suggested by the authors that the approach could potentially be generalized to other disease states and immunological phenotypes. Because counts were too low, about 17 rarely observed V segments, including chromosome 9 orphons, were excluded from the earlier analysis of several hundred of the donors. In the study, about 150 TCR beta chains were listed as associated with cytomegalovirus. In a later genetic analysis, fewer N-insertions in productive TCRs were reported among donors in an Asian-associated ancestry cluster than the roughly 700-donor mean.

The cohort consisted of more than 650 healthy bone marrow donors. All cohort members were sampled while nominally healthy, although unrecorded immune exposures were likely present. The donor was CMV seropositive and belonged to the group of 250 to 300 seropositive cohort members. A peripheral blood sample was provided by each donor, and peripheral blood mononuclear cells were used for TCR beta sequencing. Genomic DNA was extracted from the blood cell samples with the Qiagen DNeasy Blood Extraction Kit. Concerning this clone: Its antigen is currently not known. The record has no base qualities; no much larger clone is one base away.

Input material: PBMCs. This sequence was found in a man aged 50-60 years in good health and CMV-seropositive. The rearrangement joined TRBV6-6 to TRBJ2-7; D gene: possibly TRBD2, on 6 matching bases. The CDR3 amino acid sequence is: CASSSGRSYEQYF. In nucleotides, the sequence is TGTGCCAGCAGTTCAGGGAGGTCCTACGAGCAGTACTTC.